This T cell receptor (beta chain) was captured in a study of OX40 agonist ivuxolimab in advanced cancers. Overall study context: From about 20 to 80 years was the age range, with a mean of around 56 years, and over 80% were male.

This clone was recorded once. Germline V gene data show CDR1 as SGHAT and CDR2 as FQNNGV. With 1 base clipped from V and 8 bases from J, the junction kept 7 bases outside the gene matches. The length of the CDR3 is 14 residues. Measured with immunoSEQ multiplex PCR; TCRdb has only the in-frame clones, and not every one. Here the sample spans about 60,000 clones, 87% being singletons. The chain combines TRBV11-2 with TRBJ1-2; 7 bases agree with TRBD1. The sequence was collected from an adult with an advanced solid tumor such as melanoma, head and neck, liver or kidney cancer. The sequencing used CD4+ or CD8+ T cells sorted from blood, collected in a trial of the OX40 agonist ivuxolimab. DNA for the CDR3: TGTGCCAGCAGCTTAGCCACAGGGGCAAGGGGCTACACCTTC. Translation gives CASSLATGARGYTF.